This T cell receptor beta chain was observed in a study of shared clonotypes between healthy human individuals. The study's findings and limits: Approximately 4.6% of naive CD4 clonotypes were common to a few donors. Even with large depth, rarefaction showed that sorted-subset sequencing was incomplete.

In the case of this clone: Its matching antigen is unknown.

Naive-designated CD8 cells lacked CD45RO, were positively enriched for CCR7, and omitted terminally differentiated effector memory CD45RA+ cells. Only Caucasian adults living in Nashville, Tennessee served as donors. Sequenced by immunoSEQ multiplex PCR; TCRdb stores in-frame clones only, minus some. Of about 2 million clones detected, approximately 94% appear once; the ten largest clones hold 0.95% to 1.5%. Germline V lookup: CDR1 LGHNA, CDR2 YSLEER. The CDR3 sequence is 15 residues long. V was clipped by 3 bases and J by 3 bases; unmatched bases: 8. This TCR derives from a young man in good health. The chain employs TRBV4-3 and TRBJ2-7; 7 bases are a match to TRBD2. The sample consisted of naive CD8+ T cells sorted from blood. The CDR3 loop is CASSHGGDLYYEQYF. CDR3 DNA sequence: TGCGCCAGCAGCCATGGGGGGGACTTGTACTACGAGCAGTACTTC.